The 23 T cell receptor beta chains presented below share a single source sample, sequenced in a study of blood T cell repertoires in COVID-19. Only in-frame clones appear in the TCRdb table, and some are missing; sequencing was by immunoSEQ multiplex PCR. The sample lists hundreds of thousands of clones; around nine tenths were seen once. The sequenced sample was PBMCs or T cells enriched from blood (not recorded which). These receptors were collected from a woman in her sixties in a cohort exposed to, infected with or recovered from COVID-19 (not recorded which).

This sequence joins TRBV6-1 and TRBJ1-1; 8 positions match TRBD1. V lost 3 bases to trimming and J lost 4 bases; unmatched junction nucleotides: 19. Germline V gene data show CDR1 as MNHNS and CDR2 as SASEGT. The CDR3 totals 19 residues. The CDR3 spells CASSEEAGGRVTGSTEAFF. DNA for the CDR3: TGTGCCAGCAGTGAGGAGGCAGGGGGCCGGGTAACGGGGAGCACTGAAGCTTTCTTT.

The chain has TRBV11-1 and TRBJ1-2; TRBD1 matches at 11 bases. The trim removed 4 bases at V and 9 bases at J, leaving 10 bases unmatched. Germline CDR1 is SGHAT and CDR2 is FQDESV (reference sequence). CDR3 length: 15 residues. CDR3 nucleotide sequence: TGTGCCAGCAGCTCTCGAGGACAGGGGGCGTCGAGCTACACCTTC. Amino acid sequence: CASSSRGQGASSYTF.

V usage is TRBV10-1 and J usage is TRBJ2-1; a weak D match, TRBD1 (6 bases). The CDR3 covers 14 residues. V was shortened by 8 bases and J by 5 bases, with 16 bases between the two germline ends. Germline V CDR1 and CDR2: WNHNN, SYGVQD (reference sequence). This CDR3 is CASSPGTRNNEQFF. The CDR3 DNA is TGCGCCAGCTCCCCCGGGACACGGAACAATGAGCAGTTCTTC.

This sequence joins TRBV3-1 (or the pseudogene TRBV3-2) and TRBJ1-1; 12 nucleotides align to TRBD1. Germline loops: CDR1 LGHDT, CDR2 YNNKEL (reference sequence). This CDR3 is built from 17 residues. Losses at the gene ends were 3 bases for V and 5 bases for J; bases not matched to a gene: 10. The CDR3 loop reads CASSHGGTGGAGTEAFF. The CDR3 region has the DNA TGTGCCAGCAGCCATGGTGGGACAGGGGGCGCGGGGACTGAAGCTTTCTTT.

Only one count was recorded for this clone. The genes are TRBV2 and TRBJ2-1; a weak D match, TRBD1 (6 bases). CDR1 is SNHLY and CDR2 is FYNNEI in the germline V gene. The CDR3 length is 14 residues. The germline V and J ends were trimmed by 8 bases and 4 bases, with 15 bases remaining between them. CDR3 protein: CASLDSLGYNEQFF. For the CDR3, the DNA is TGTGCCAGCCTGGACAGCCTAGGGTACAATGAGCAGTTCTTC.

This chain uses TRBV4-1 with TRBJ2-5, with TRBD2 matching over 10 bases. Germline CDR1 and CDR2: MGHRA and YSYEKL. The CDR3 contains 17 residues. The junction had 8 bases not matched to a gene; V was cut back by 4 bases and J by 0 bases. Here the CDR3 reads CASSPQPGLAYQETQYF. The CDR3 DNA sequence: TGCGCCAGCAGCCCTCAGCCGGGACTAGCGTACCAAGAGACCCAGTACTTC.

The chain links TRBV28 to TRBJ2-7, with 9 bases identical to TRBD1. With 4 bases clipped from V and 4 bases from J, the junction kept 5 bases outside the gene matches. The germline CDR1 and CDR2 sequences are MDHEN and SYDVKM. CDR3 length: 14 residues. Here the CDR3 DNA reads TGTGCCAGCAGTTCGGGACAGGGTCTGTACGAGCAGTACTTC. It yields the protein CASSSGQGLYEQYF.

This chain uses TRBV28 with TRBJ2-1; 8 bases are shared with TRBD2. Losses at the gene ends were 2 bases for V and 3 bases for J; bases not matched to a gene: 3. The CDR3 has 15 residues. The germline gives CDR1 MDHEN, CDR2 SYDVKM. CDR3 sequence: CASSLSGRVYNEQFF. For the CDR3, the DNA is TGTGCCAGCAGTTTAAGCGGGAGAGTCTACAATGAGCAGTTCTTC.

This rearrangement joins TRBV6-5 to TRBJ1-2; no firm D call. Germline V gene lookup returns CDR1 MNHEY and CDR2 SVGAGI. V lost 6 bases to trimming and J lost 1 base, with 12 bases between them. This CDR3 has 14 amino acids. In DNA, the CDR3 is TGTGCCAGCAGATCCGGAGGACTTAACTATGGCTACACCTTC. Its translation: CASRSGGLNYGYTF.

The DNA for the CDR3 is TGTGCCAGCAGCTTAGCTACTGTTGGGGCGCGGGGGCAGTACTTC. Translation gives CASSLATVGARGQYF. The rearrangement uses TRBV7-9 and TRBJ2-7; perhaps TRBD2 as D (6 bases). Per germline, CDR1 SEHNR and CDR2 FQNEAQ (reference sequence). The V and J ends lost 0 bases and 9 bases respectively, with 18 bases between them. The CDR3 is made up of 15 amino acids.

This clone was counted a few times. V usage is TRBV9 and J usage is TRBJ2-5; 16 bases are shared with TRBD2. The CDR3 has 17 amino acids. Germline-derived CDR1 and CDR2 are SGDLS and YYNGEE. The V gene end was trimmed by 4 bases and the J gene end by 2 bases; junction bases not matched to a gene: 5. This chain's CDR3 is CASSSRGLAGGQETQYF. CDR3 DNA: TGTGCCAGCAGCTCCCGGGGACTAGCGGGAGGGCAAGAGACCCAGTACTTC. Drawing the rest from reference TRBV9 and TRBJ2-5, the complete variable domain is DSGVTQTPKHLITATGQRVTLRCSPRSGDLSVYWYQQSLDQGLQFLIQYYNGEERAKGNILERFSAQQFPDLHSELNLSSLELGDSALYFCASSSRGLAGGQETQYFGPGTRLLVL.

The chain is built from TRBV7-9 and TRBJ1-4; the match to TRBD1 covers 10 bases. The germline V gene has CDR1 SEHNR and CDR2 FQNEAQ (reference sequence). CDR3 size: 17 residues. V gave up 4 bases and J gave up 0 bases; unmatched junction bases: 5. The CDR3 reads CASSSRGTGATNEKLFF. The CDR3 nucleotides read TGTGCCAGCAGCTCCCGCGGGACAGGGGCAACTAATGAAAAACTGTTTTTT.

V gene TRBV6-2 or TRBV6-3 combines with J gene TRBJ2-7, with 7 positions matching TRBD2. V lost 2 bases to trimming and J lost 5 bases; unmatched junction nucleotides: 6. The CDR3 runs to 14 residues. Looked up from germline, CDR1 is MNHEY and CDR2 is SVGEGT. The CDR3 spells CASSYRTRADEQYF. The CDR3 region has the DNA TGTGCCAGCAGTTACCGGACTAGGGCGGACGAGCAGTACTTC.

This chain links TRBV10-1 with TRBJ2-4; D remains unclear. The V gene's germline CDR1 is WNHNN and CDR2 SYGVQD (reference sequence). The V end was cut by 0 bases, the J end by 6 bases, with 9 bases between. This CDR3 has 14 residues. CDR3 loop: CASSESAGPNIQYF. In DNA, the CDR3 is TGCGCCAGCAGTGAGTCCGCAGGCCCAAACATTCAGTACTTC.

V and J are TRBV15 and TRBJ2-5; 10 nucleotides agree with TRBD1. Germline CDR1 LNHNV, CDR2 YYDKDF (reference sequence). There are 15 residues in the CDR3. J lost 5 bases, V lost 0 bases, and 3 bases had no gene match. The CDR3 loop is CATSRDQGQGETQYF. The CDR3 DNA sequence: TGTGCCACCAGCAGAGATCAGGGACAGGGGGAGACCCAGTACTTC.

This clone has a handful of counts. V and J are TRBV5-1 and TRBJ2-3; TRBD2 agrees at 14 bases. Per germline, CDR1 SGHRS and CDR2 YFSETQ. Unmatched junction bases numbered 4, after V lost 4 bases and J lost 6 bases. This CDR3 is built from 15 residues. As DNA, the CDR3 is TGCGCCAGCAGCGGGACTAGCGGGAGAATCGATACGCAGTATTTT. Amino acid sequence: CASSGTSGRIDTQYF.

The chain is built from TRBV5-4 and TRBJ2-5; 8 positions match TRBD1. V lost 1 base to trimming and J lost 1 base; unmatched junction nucleotides: 3. In germline, CDR1 is SGHNT, CDR2 YYREEE (reference sequence). The CDR3 runs 15 residues. CDR3 region: CASSLTTGVQETQYF. The CDR3, as DNA: TGTGCCAGCAGCTTGACGACAGGGGTCCAAGAGACCCAGTACTTC.

This clone was seen only once. The chain is built from TRBV19 and TRBJ2-7; 12 bases align to TRBD1. Germline V gene lookup returns CDR1 LNHDA and CDR2 SQIVND (reference sequence). The CDR3 sequence is 17 residues long. V shed 7 bases, J shed 0 bases, and the junction held 10 bases outside the gene matches. The CDR3 region has the DNA TGTGCCAGTAAACGGGACAGGGGGCAATCAAGCTCCTACGAGCAGTACTTC. This codes for CASKRDRGQSSSYEQYF.

In DNA form, the CDR3 reads TGTGCCAGCAGCTGGACAGAGTCTAACGAGCAGTACTTC. Translated, it gives CASSWTESNEQYF. The chain links TRBV5-6 to TRBJ2-7, with TRBD1 as a possible D gene (6 bases). The CDR3 is made up of 13 amino acids. The V gene lost 3 bases and the J gene lost 5 bases, with 12 bases spanning the gap. CDR1 is SGHDT, CDR2 YYEEEE, per germline.

This clone was observed a few times. The chain uses TRBV18 and TRBJ2-7, with D possibly TRBD2 on 5 matching bases. Deletions cut 3 bases from V and 2 bases from J, with 17 bases between. Germline lookup yields CDR1 KGHSH and CDR2 LQKENI. The CDR3 extends over 16 amino acids. CDR3 residues: CASSPRWGDGTYEQYF. CDR3 sequence (DNA): TGTGCCAGCTCACCTCGGTGGGGAGACGGGACCTACGAGCAGTACTTC.

The gene calls are TRBV19 and TRBJ2-3; 9 bases fit TRBD1. The CDR3 totals 14 residues. V gave up 5 bases and J gave up 6 bases; unmatched junction bases: 6. Germline-derived CDR1 and CDR2 are LNHDA and SQIVND (reference sequence). The CDR3 spells CASSPQGAQDTQYF. DNA of the CDR3: TGTGCCAGTAGTCCACAGGGGGCCCAGGATACGCAGTATTTT.

In the case of this clone: Other DNA sequences in this specimen translate into the identical CDR3. V gene TRBV2 combines with J gene TRBJ2-5, with TRBD1 matching over 9 bases. CDR1 is SNHLY, CDR2 FYNNEI, per germline. Germline trimming cut 5 bases from V and 3 bases from J; bases unmatched to any gene: 1. The CDR3 spans 13 residues. This chain's CDR3 is CASSRDREETQYF. In DNA form, the CDR3 reads TGTGCCAGCAGTCGGGACAGGGAAGAGACCCAGTACTTC.

This sequence joins TRBV10-3 and TRBJ2-3; no reliable D call. This CDR3 comprises 13 residues. CDR1 ENHRY and CDR2 SYGVKD come from the germline V gene. The germline V and J ends were trimmed by 5 bases and 1 base, with 7 bases remaining between them. The CDR3 bases are TGTGCCATCAGTTCTCCGGGCACAGATACGCAGTATTTT. Its translation is CAISSPGTDTQYF.